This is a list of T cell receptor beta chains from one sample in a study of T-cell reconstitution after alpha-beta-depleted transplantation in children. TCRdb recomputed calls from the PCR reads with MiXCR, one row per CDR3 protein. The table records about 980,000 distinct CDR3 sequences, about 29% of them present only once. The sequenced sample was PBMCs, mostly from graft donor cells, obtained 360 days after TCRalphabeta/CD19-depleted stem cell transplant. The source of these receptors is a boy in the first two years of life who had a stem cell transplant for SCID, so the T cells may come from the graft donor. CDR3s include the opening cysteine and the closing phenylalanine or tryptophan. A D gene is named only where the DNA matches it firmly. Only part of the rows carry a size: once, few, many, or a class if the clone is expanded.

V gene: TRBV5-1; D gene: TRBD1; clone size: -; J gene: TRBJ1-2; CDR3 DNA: TGCGCCAGCAGCTTGGAGGGGGCAATCGTGGACTACACCTTC; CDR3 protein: CASSLEGAIVDYTF
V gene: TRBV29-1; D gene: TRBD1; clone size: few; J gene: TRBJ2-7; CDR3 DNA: TGCGCGGCAGGGACAGGGACATACGAGCAGTACTTC; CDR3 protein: CAAGTGTYEQYF
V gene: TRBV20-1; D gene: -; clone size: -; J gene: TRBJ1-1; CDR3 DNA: TGCAGTGCTAGATGGGGGCTAGAGGACACTGAAGCTTTCTTT; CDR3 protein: CSARWGLEDTEAFF
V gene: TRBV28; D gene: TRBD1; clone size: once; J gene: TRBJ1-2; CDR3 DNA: TGTGCCAGCCGGACCAGGGGGTATGGCTACACCTTC; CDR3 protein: CASRTRGYGYTF
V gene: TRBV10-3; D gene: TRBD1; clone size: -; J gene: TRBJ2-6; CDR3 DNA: TGTGCCATCAGTGGCCGGGACAGTTCCTCTGGGGCCAACGTCCTGACTTTC; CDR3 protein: CAISGRDSSSGANVLTF
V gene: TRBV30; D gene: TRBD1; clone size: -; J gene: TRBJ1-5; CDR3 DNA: TGTGCCTGGAGTGTCCGAGGGGGCTCGAAGCCCCAGCATTTT; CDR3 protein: CAWSVRGGSKPQHF
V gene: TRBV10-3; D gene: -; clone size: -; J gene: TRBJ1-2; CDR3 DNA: TGTGCCATCAGTGAGTGGGCCGTTAACTATGGCTACACCTTC; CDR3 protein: CAISEWAVNYGYTF
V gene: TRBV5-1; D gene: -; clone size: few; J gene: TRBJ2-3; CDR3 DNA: TGCGCCAGCAGCTTGGGGTCAGGGCGGGCAGATACGCAGTATTTT; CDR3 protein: CASSLGSGRADTQYF
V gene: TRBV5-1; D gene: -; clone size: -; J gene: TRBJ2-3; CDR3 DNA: TGCGCCAGCAGCTTGAAGAGGAGACGCACAGATACGCAGTATTTT; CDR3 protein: CASSLKRRRTDTQYF
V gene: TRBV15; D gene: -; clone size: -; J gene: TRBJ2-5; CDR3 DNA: TGTGCCACCAGCAGAGATCAATCAGGGCAAGAGACCCAGTACTTC; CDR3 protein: CATSRDQSGQETQYF
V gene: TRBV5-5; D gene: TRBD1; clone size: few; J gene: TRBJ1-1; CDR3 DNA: TGTGCCAGCAGCCCTACCGGGACAGGACGGGGGTCTGAAGCTTTCTTT; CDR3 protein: CASSPTGTGRGSEAFF
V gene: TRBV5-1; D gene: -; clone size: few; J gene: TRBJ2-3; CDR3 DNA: TGCGCCAGCAGCCTGGGGTCGACGGCAGATACGCAGTATTTT; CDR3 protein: CASSLGSTADTQYF
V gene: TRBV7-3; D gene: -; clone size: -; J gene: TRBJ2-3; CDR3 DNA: TGTGCCAGCAGCTCGGGGCCGGGACACAACACAGATACGCAGTATTTT; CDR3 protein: CASSSGPGHNTDTQYF
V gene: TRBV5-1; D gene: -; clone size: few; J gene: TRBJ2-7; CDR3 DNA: TGCGCCAGTAGAGAGGCCTACGAGCAGTACTTC; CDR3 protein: CASREAYEQYF
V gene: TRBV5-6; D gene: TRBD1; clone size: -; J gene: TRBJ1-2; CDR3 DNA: TGTGCCAGCAGCCCGGGACTGGGACAGTGGAGCGAAGGCTACACCTTC; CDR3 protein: CASSPGLGQWSEGYTF
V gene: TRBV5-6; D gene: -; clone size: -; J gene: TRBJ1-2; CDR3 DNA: TGTGCCAGCAGCTTGGGGTCGGTGAGGGGGATGTTGTTTGGCTACACCTTC; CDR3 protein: CASSLGSVRGMLFGYTF
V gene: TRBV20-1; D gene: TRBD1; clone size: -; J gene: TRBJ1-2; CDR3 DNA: TGCAGTGCCGCCGACAGGGCCAACTATGGCTACACCTTC; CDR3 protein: CSAADRANYGYTF
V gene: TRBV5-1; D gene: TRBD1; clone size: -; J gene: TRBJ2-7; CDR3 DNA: TGCGCCAGCAGCAGAAGCCCCGGGACAGGGGACCTTTCCCCGTACGAGCAGTACTTC; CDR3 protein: CASSRSPGTGDLSPYEQYF
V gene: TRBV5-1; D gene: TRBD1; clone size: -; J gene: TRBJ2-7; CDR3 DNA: TGCGCCAGCAGCGGCTTTCCCCGACAGGGGGCGGGCGAGCAGTACTTC; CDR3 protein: CASSGFPRQGAGEQYF
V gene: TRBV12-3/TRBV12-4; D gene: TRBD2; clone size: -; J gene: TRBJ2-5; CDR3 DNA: TGTGCCAGCAGTCCTCACCCAGGACTAGCGGGGGGTTTCGAGACCCAGTACTTC; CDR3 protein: CASSPHPGLAGGFETQYF
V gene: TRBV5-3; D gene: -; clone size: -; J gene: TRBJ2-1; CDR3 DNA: TGTGCCAGAAGCTTCGACACCAACAATGAGCAGTTCTTC; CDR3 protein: CARSFDTNNEQFF
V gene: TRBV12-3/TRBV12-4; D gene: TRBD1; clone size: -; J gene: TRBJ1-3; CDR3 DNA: TGTGCCAGCAGTTTTCTTGTGTTTAATGAGGGGGCGCGCTCTGGAAACACCATATATTTT; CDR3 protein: CASSFLVFNEGARSGNTIYF
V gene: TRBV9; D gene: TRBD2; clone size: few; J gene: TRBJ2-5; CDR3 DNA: TGTGCCAGCAGCGTCAATAGCGGGGTTGGAGAGACCCAGTACTTC; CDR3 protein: CASSVNSGVGETQYF
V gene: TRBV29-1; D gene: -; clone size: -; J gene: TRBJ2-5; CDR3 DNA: TGCAGCGTTGCCCCGGGGGCTTTCGGGGAGACCCAGTACTTC; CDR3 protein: CSVAPGAFGETQYF
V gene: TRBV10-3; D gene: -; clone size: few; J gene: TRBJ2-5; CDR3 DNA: TGTGCCATCAGTCCATCGGAGCGGGCGTCCCAAGAGACCCAGTACTTC; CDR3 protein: CAISPSERASQETQYF
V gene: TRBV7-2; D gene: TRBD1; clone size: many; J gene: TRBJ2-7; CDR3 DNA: TGTGCCAGCAGCTTAGTGGGACAGGGCTCCTACGAGCAGTACTTC; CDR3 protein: CASSLVGQGSYEQYF
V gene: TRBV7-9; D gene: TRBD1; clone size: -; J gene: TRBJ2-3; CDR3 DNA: TGTGCCAGCAGCTTTCTCGTAAGGGGGCTCAGCACAGATACGCAGTATTTT; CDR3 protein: CASSFLVRGLSTDTQYF
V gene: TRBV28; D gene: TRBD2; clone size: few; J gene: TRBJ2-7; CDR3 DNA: TGTGCCAGCAGTTTGGCTCGGGGGGGCTGGTACGAGCAGTACTTC; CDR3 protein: CASSLARGGWYEQYF
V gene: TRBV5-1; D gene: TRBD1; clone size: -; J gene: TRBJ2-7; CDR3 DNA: TGCGCCAGCAGCACCGGGACAGGGAATCCCTATGAGAATTACGAGCAGTACTTC; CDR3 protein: CASSTGTGNPYENYEQYF
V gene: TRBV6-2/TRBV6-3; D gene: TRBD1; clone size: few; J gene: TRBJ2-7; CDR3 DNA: TGTGCCAGCAGTTACAGGGGGCAGGGTCGGTACGAGCAGTACTTC; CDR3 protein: CASSYRGQGRYEQYF
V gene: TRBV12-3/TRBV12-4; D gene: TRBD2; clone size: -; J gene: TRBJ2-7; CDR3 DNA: TGTGCCAGCAGTTTACTGACTAGCGGGGGGGCAAGCGAGCAGTACTTC; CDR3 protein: CASSLLTSGGASEQYF
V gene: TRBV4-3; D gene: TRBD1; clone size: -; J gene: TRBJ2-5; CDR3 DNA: TGCGCCAGCGGTCGGGACAGGGGTTTCGAAGAGACCCAGTACTTC; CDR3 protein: CASGRDRGFEETQYF
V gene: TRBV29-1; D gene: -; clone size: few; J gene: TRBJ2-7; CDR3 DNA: TGCAGCGTTGAAAGAGAGGGGGAAGGTGGGGCCTACGAGCAGTACTTC; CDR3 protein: CSVEREGEGGAYEQYF
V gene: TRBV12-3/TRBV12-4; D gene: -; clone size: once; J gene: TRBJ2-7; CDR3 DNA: TGTGCCAGCAGTTTTGTCTCTGGGGCTAAGTACGAGCAGTACTTC; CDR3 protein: CASSFVSGAKYEQYF
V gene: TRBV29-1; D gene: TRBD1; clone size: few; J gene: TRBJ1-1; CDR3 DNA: TGCAGCGTCGAACACGAGTTCGGACAGGGCCAAGCTTTCTTT; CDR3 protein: CSVEHEFGQGQAFF
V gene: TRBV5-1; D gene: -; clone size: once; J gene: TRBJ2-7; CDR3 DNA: TGCGCCAGCAGCGATTGGGTCTACGAGCAGTACTTC; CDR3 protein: CASSDWVYEQYF
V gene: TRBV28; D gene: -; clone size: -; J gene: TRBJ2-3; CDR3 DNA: TGTGCCAGCAGTTCCAGAGGGGGGTATCGGCTAGATACGCAGTATTTT; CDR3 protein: CASSSRGGYRLDTQYF
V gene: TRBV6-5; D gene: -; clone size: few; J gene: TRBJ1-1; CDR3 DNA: TGTGCCAGCAGTTACGCGGGGCCGAACACTGAAGCTTTCTTT; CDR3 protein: CASSYAGPNTEAFF
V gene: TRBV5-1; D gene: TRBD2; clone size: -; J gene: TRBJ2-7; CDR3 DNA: TGCGCCAGCAGCTTGTCATCGGCGGGAGGATACGAGCAGTACTTC; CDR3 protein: CASSLSSAGGYEQYF
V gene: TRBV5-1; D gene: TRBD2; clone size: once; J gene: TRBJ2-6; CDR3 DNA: TGCGCCAGCGGCCCCCGGGGGGCTGGGGCCAACGTCCTGACTTTC; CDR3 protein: CASGPRGAGANVLTF
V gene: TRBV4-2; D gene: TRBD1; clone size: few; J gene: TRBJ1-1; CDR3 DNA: TGTGCCAGCAGCCAGGGGGGGACAGGGCTCTACTCGGGAGTGGCTTTCTTT; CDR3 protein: CASSQGGTGLYSGVAFF
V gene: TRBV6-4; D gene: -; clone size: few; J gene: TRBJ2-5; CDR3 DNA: TGTGCCAGCAGTGGGGACCTCGGGGAGACCCAGTACTTC; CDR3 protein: CASSGDLGETQYF
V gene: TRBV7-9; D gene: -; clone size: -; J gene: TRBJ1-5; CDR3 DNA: TGTGCCAGCAGCCAAACAGACCACAATCAGCCCCAGCATTTT; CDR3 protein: CASSQTDHNQPQHF
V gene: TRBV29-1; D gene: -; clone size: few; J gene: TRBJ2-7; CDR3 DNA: TGCAGCGCGGACACAGGGAACAACGAGCAGTACTTC; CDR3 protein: CSADTGNNEQYF
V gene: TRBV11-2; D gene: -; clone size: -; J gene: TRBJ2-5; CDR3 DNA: TGTGCCAGCAGCTCTTTAGGGGGGACAACACAAGAGACCCAGTACTTC; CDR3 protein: CASSSLGGTTQETQYF
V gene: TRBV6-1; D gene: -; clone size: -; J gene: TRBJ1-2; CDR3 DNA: TGTGCCAGCAGTATCAGGGAAGGCTCCTATGGCTACACCTTC; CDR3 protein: CASSIREGSYGYTF
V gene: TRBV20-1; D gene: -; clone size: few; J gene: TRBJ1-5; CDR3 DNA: TGCAGTGCTAGCAGGGTAGGGCAGCCCCAGCATTTT; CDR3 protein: CSASRVGQPQHF
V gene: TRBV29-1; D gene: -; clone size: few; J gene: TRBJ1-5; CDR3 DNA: TGCAGCGTGAAGATGAGCGGGAGTCAGCCCCAGCATTTT; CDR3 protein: CSVKMSGSQPQHF
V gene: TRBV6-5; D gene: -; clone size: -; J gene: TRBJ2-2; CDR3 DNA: TGTGCCAGCAGTTACTCGATTTATCAGACCGGGGAGCTGTTTTTT; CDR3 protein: CASSYSIYQTGELFF
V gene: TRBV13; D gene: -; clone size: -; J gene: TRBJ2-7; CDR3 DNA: TGTGCCAGCAGCTTAGTACAGGCCCCCCTGTACGAGCAGTACTTC; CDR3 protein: CASSLVQAPLYEQYF
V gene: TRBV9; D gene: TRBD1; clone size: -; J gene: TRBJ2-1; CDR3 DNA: TGTGCCAGCAGCGGGGACAGATACAATGAGCAGTTCTTC; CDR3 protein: CASSGDRYNEQFF
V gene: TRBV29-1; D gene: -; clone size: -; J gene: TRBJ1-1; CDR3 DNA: TGCAGCGTACGTCATGAAGGGAGTTTCACTGAAGCTTTCTTT; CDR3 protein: CSVRHEGSFTEAFF
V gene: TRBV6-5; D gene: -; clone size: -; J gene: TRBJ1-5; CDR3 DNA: TGTGCCAGCAGTTCCCTAACCAATCAGCCCCAGCATTTT; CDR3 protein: CASSSLTNQPQHF